Each of the 20 T cell receptor beta chains below was sequenced from the same sample in a study of blood T cell repertoires in COVID-19. This table comes from immunoSEQ multiplex PCR, and its TCRdb copy is limited to in-frame clones, with some not included. The table lists over 60,000 clones, around 76% of them singletons. The source material was peripheral blood. The receptors derive from a woman of 80 years or more with acute or convalescent COVID-19.

The V and J genes are TRBV5-4 and TRBJ1-2; D is possibly TRBD1 (6 bases). The V gene's germline CDR1 is SGHNT and CDR2 YYREEE (reference sequence). This CDR3 spans 13 amino acids. Trimming removed 4 bases at V and 2 bases at J, with 9 bases between. For the CDR3, the DNA is TGTGCCAGCAGCCCGGACAGAAACTATGGCTACACCTTC. Its translation: CASSPDRNYGYTF.

This chain joins TRBV28 and TRBJ1-5, with TRBD1 matching over 7 bases. Trimming took 1 base from V and 1 from J; bases not matched to a gene: 10. The CDR3 sequence is 18 residues long. The germline V gene encodes CDR1 MDHEN and CDR2 SYDVKM. CDR3 region: CASSLYGSGGGSNQPQHF. Here the CDR3 DNA reads TGTGCCAGCAGTTTATATGGGTCAGGGGGAGGCAGCAATCAGCCCCAGCATTTT. The entire variable domain, with the rest obtained from reference TRBV28 and TRBJ1-5, is as follows: DVKVTQSSRYLVKRTGEKVFLECVQDMDHENMFWYRQDPGLGLRLIYFSYDVKMKEKGDIPEGYSVSREKKERFSLILESASTNQTSMYLCASSLYGSGGGSNQPQHFGDGTRLSIL.

This chain links TRBV6-5 with TRBJ1-4; 7 nucleotides align to TRBD1. The trim removed 7 bases at V and 7 bases at J, leaving 9 bases unmatched. The CDR3 covers 14 residues. Per the germline V gene, CDR1 is MNHEY and CDR2 is SVGAGI. CDR3 coding DNA: TGTGCCAGCAAAACAGGGGTATTTAGTGAAAAACTGTTTTTT. Translated: CASKTGVFSEKLFF.

Details on this clone: At one end, the junction sequence differs from germline, possibly due to a read error. The V call is TRBV5-1, the J call TRBJ2-7; maybe TRBD2 (6 bases). Germline-derived CDR1 and CDR2 are SGHRS and YFSETQ. This CDR3 has 13 residues. CDR3 nucleotide sequence: TGCGCCAGCAGCCCGCTGGAGGGTCAGGGCTCCCACTTC. Protein product: CASSPLEGQGSHF.

This sequence joins TRBV6-5 and TRBJ2-3, with TRBD1 as a possible D gene (5 bases). CDR1 is MNHEY, CDR2 SVGAGI, per germline. This CDR3 has 14 amino acids. The V end was cut by 6 bases, the J end by 4 bases, with 14 bases between. The CDR3 coding sequence is TGTGCCAGCAGAGACAGACTCTCCGCAGATACGCAGTATTTT. Residues: CASRDRLSADTQYF.

The chain is built from TRBV5-4 and TRBJ1-4; D is unresolved. Germline CDR1 reads SGHNT; CDR2 reads YYREEE (reference sequence). V dropped 4 bases and J dropped 6 bases, with 19 bases sitting between them. The CDR3 extends over 16 amino acids. The CDR3 sequence is CASSPKAGSSDEKLFF. The CDR3 DNA is TGTGCCAGCAGCCCTAAAGCGGGCTCGAGTGATGAAAAACTGTTTTTT.

This rearrangement joins TRBV28 to TRBJ2-3; TRBD2 is a possible D gene (5 bases). Germline CDR1 MDHEN, CDR2 SYDVKM. The CDR3 is made up of 11 amino acids. V lost 5 bases and J 13 bases, leaving 13 bases between the germline ends. CDR3 DNA sequence: TGTGCCAGCAGTGGGCGGGCCCGGGAGTATTTT. Translated: CASSGRAREYF.

The chain carries TRBV19 and TRBJ2-2; 11 nucleotides align to TRBD1. J gave up 6 bases and V 3 bases, and 6 bases lay outside the gene matches. Germline CDR1 reads LNHDA; CDR2 reads SQIVND (reference sequence). The CDR3 spans 16 residues. The CDR3 nucleotides read TGTGCCAGTAGTATTTGGACAGGGGGCCCCTCCGGGGAGCTGTTTTTT. Translated, it gives CASSIWTGGPSGELFF. The variable domain in full, completed from reference TRBV19 and TRBJ2-2, reads DGGITQSPKYLFRKEGQNVTLSCEQNLNHDAMYWYRQDPGQGLRLIYYSQIVNDFQKGDIAEGYSVSREKKESFPLTVTSAQKNPTAFYLCASSIWTGGPSGELFFGEGSRLTVL.

This chain joins TRBV2 and TRBJ2-7; weak D call: TRBD2 (5 bases). CDR1 and CDR2 (germline): SNHLY, FYNNEI. CDR3 length: 14 amino acids. Deletions cut 5 bases from V and 3 bases from J, with 14 bases between. Here the CDR3 DNA reads TGTGCCAGCAGTAAACTAGACTCCTACTACGAGCAGTACTTC. Amino acids: CASSKLDSYYEQYF.

This rearrangement joins TRBV5-1 to TRBJ1-6; 9 bases align to TRBD1. The length of the CDR3 is 16 residues. The J segment lost 3 bases and the V segment lost 4 bases, leaving 5 bases of the junction unmatched. From germline, CDR1 is SGHRS and CDR2 YFSETQ. CDR3 DNA: TGCGCCAGCAGCCAAACAGGGGGCGACTATAATTCACCCCTCCACTTT. Residues: CASSQTGGDYNSPLHF.

The rearrangement uses TRBV6-6 and TRBJ2-7; TRBD2 matches 7 bases. The CDR3 extends over 14 amino acids. The J segment lost 3 bases and the V segment lost 6 bases, leaving 8 bases of the junction unmatched. Germline CDR1 and CDR2: MNHNY and SVGAGI (reference sequence). DNA for the CDR3: TGTGCCAGCAGCCAGGGAGGGGACCTCTACGAGCAGTACTTC. It yields the protein CASSQGGDLYEQYF.

Details on this clone: One end of the junction does not line up with germline, which may come from a read error. The chain combines TRBV28 with TRBJ1-2; a possible D gene is TRBD1 (6 bases). The CDR3 is made up of 13 amino acids. The germline V gene encodes CDR1 MDHEN and CDR2 SYDVKM. The CDR3 is CARSFRGAGGYTF. The DNA for the CDR3 is TGTGCCCGCAGTTTCCGGGGGGCGGGGGGCTACACCTTC.

This clone was counted a single time. The chain recombines TRBV5-4 with TRBJ2-5; no definite D call. V lost 0 bases and J 2 bases, leaving 8 bases between the germline ends. The CDR3 contains 14 residues. Looked up from germline, CDR1 is SGHNT and CDR2 is YYREEE (reference sequence). The CDR3: CASSLGSEQETQYF. The CDR3 DNA is TGTGCCAGCAGCTTGGGTTCGGAGCAAGAGACCCAGTACTTC. The whole variable domain, filled in from reference TRBV5-4 and TRBJ2-5, reads ETGVTQSPTHLIKTRGQQVTLRCSSQSGHNTVSWYQQALGQGPQFIFQYYREEENGRGNFPPRFSGLQFPNYSSELNVNALELDDSALYLCASSLGSEQETQYFGPGTRLLVL.

V usage is TRBV27 and J usage is TRBJ2-7, with no clear D. The V end was cut by 2 bases, the J end by 0 bases, with 8 bases between. The CDR3 runs to 14 residues. Germline CDR1 is MNHEY and CDR2 is SMNVEV (reference sequence). The CDR3 loop is CASSLGPLSYEQYF. DNA of the CDR3: TGTGCCAGCAGTTTAGGGCCCCTCTCCTACGAGCAGTACTTC.

The rearrangement uses TRBV29-1 and TRBJ1-4; 10 bases fit TRBD1. V lost 2 bases to trimming and J lost 7 bases; unmatched junction nucleotides: 4. The germline V gene has CDR1 SQVTM and CDR2 ANQGSEA. The CDR3 loop spans 14 amino acids. The CDR3 spells CSVESGQGLEKLFF. CDR3 nucleotides: TGCAGCGTTGAATCGGGACAGGGGCTTGAAAAACTGTTTTTT.

V gene TRBV28 combines with J gene TRBJ1-2; D remains ambiguous. CDR1 and CDR2 (germline): MDHEN, SYDVKM. Trimming took off 4 bases at V and 5 bases at J, with 14 bases between the two ends. The CDR3 length is 14 residues. In nucleotides, the CDR3 is TGTGCCAGCAGTTCTCCAACAAGAATTTATGGCTACACCTTC. Amino acids: CASSSPTRIYGYTF.

This clone was counted a few times. This chain links TRBV9 with TRBJ1-4; the D gene is possibly TRBD1 (6 bases). CDR1 is SGDLS and CDR2 is YYNGEE in the germline V gene. The CDR3 length is 15 residues. Trimming removed 2 bases at V and 7 bases at J, with 15 bases between. The CDR3 DNA sequence: TGTGCCAGCAGCGTCTATCCCACAGGGAGTGAAAAACTGTTTTTT. Translating gives CASSVYPTGSEKLFF.

V is TRBV28 and J is TRBJ1-5; D ambiguous. The CDR3 covers 15 residues. V was shortened by 3 bases and J by 1 base, with 10 bases between the two germline ends. Germline V CDR1 and CDR2: MDHEN, SYDVKM. DNA for the CDR3: TGTGCCAGCAGTTTGGGCAGGTGGAGCAATCAGCCCCAGCATTTT. It is translated as CASSLGRWSNQPQHF.

The V gene is TRBV28, the J gene TRBJ1-1; weak D call: TRBD1 (6 bases). The germline gives CDR1 MDHEN, CDR2 SYDVKM. The CDR3 contains 13 residues. Trimming cost V 6 bases and J 6 bases, with 14 bases left between them. The DNA of the CDR3 is TGTGCCAGCAGACCAGGGGCACGAGCTGAAGCTTTCTTT. Translating gives CASRPGARAEAFF.

This clone was counted a single time. The chain joins TRBV2 to TRBJ1-1, with a weak D call TRBD1 (5 bases). Trimming took off 2 bases at V and 0 bases at J, with 7 bases between the two ends. In germline, CDR1 is SNHLY, CDR2 FYNNEI. The CDR3 is 14 residues long. CDR3 sequence: CASSEQGMNTEAFF. Here the CDR3 DNA reads TGTGCCAGCAGTGAACAGGGAATGAACACTGAAGCTTTCTTT. Full variable domain (rest looked up from reference TRBV2 and TRBJ1-1): EPEVTQTPSHQVTQMGQEVILRCVPISNHLYFYWYRQILGQKVEFLVSFYNNEISEKSEIFDDQFSVERPDGSNFTLKIRSTKLEDSAMYFCASSEQGMNTEAFFGQGTRLTVV.